The rows below give T cell receptor beta chains drawn from one sample of a study of T cells expressing NK-cell markers. TCRdb reanalyzed the 5' RACE reads and collapses them to one entry per CDR3 protein, without DNA. Recorded for this sample: roughly 280,000 distinct CDR3 sequences. The sequencing sample was made of blood T cells: a sorted CD56 or NKG2C T cell subset, CD4+ or CD8+ T cells, or bulk PBMC T cells (not recorded which). The receptors shown here come from a man aged 18-30 years in good health. The CDR3 runs from the conserved cysteine through the conserved F or W. The order of the fields is J gene, V gene, CDR3 protein.

TRBJ2-3 TRBV20-1 CSARPNREPSTDTQYF
TRBJ1-5 TRBV20-1 CSAKTGTGNALSNQPQHF
TRBJ1-2 TRBV7-2 CASNRQGYGYTF
TRBJ1-6 TRBV18 CASSPIEGANSPLHF
TRBJ2-1 TRBV10-1 CASSDQKGASNEQFF
TRBJ2-7 TRBV27 CASSTRRSGTPSEQYF
TRBJ2-7 TRBV4-3 CASSQIGTSGLRPYEQYF
TRBJ1-1 TRBV5-1 CASSLDLRAGETEAFF
TRBJ1-1 TRBV24-1 CATRHTKTAEAFF
TRBJ2-6 TRBV24-1 CATSDKASGANVLTF
TRBJ1-3 TRBV3-1 CASSQGQALLMYF
TRBJ2-1 TRBV2 CASSVDSEQFF
TRBJ2-1 TRBV20-1 CSARDDSGPSYNEQFF
TRBJ2-1 TRBV5-1 CASSLAGTGVDEQFF
TRBJ2-1 TRBV2 CASPFWNGTNEQFF
TRBJ2-3 TRBV7-2 CASTPRVTDTQYF
TRBJ2-1 TRBV27 CASSPNWDEQFF
TRBJ2-5 TRBV5-1 CASSSSGAQLETQYF
TRBJ1-5 TRBV7-6 CASSLAEGRSNQPQHF
TRBJ2-2 TRBV27 CASSLFPGGQGTGELFF
TRBJ2-3 TRBV12-3/TRBV12-4 CASSLWASGRESDTQYF
TRBJ1-5 TRBV12-3/TRBV12-4 CASSPSGGNQPQHF
TRBJ2-5 TRBV6-2/TRBV6-3 CASSYPRTGVIETQYF
TRBJ2-2 TRBV18 CASSPKTGEVTGELFF
TRBJ2-5 TRBV29-1 CSVEDRVPDRFRGETQYF
TRBJ2-2 TRBV20-1 CSAYLGRIEDTGELFF
TRBJ1-5 TRBV12-3/TRBV12-4 CASGKGGRHLNQPQHF
TRBJ1-6 TRBV12-3/TRBV12-4 CASPPFRAAHNSPLHF
TRBJ2-2 TRBV5-1 CASSLRLSGTGELFF
TRBJ1-1 TRBV29-1 CSVEFQRNTEAFF
TRBJ2-1 TRBV11-2 CASRSVTGVHNEQFF
TRBJ2-1 TRBV27 CATPFSRGDGNEQFF